The rows below give T cell receptor beta chains drawn from one sample of a study of cytomegalovirus exposure and HLA in healthy donors. Profiling relied on immunoSEQ multiplex PCR, and the TCRdb table lists in-frame clones only, not all of them. The sample holds roughly 190,000 clones, 79% seen once. Sequencing input: PBMCs. The source of these receptors is a girl aged 10 to 17 in good health and CMV-seropositive. The CDR3 runs from the conserved cysteine through the conserved F or W. The order of the fields is J gene, clone size, D gene, V gene, CDR3 DNA, CDR3 protein. The D gene is left open where the match is weak. The size field is filled for only some rows; it gives once, few, many or a size class.

j_call: TRBJ1-1
clone_size: -
d_call: -
v_call: TRBV7-6
cdr3_nt: TGTGCCAGCAGCTTACAGGGTAACACTGAAGCTTTCTTT
cdr3_aa: CASSLQGNTEAFF

j_call: TRBJ1-4
clone_size: -
d_call: -
v_call: TRBV19
cdr3_nt: TGTGCCAGTAGGACAAGCCTTTTGAATGAAAAACTGTTTTTT
cdr3_aa: CASRTSLLNEKLFF

j_call: TRBJ2-3
clone_size: -
d_call: -
v_call: TRBV7-2
cdr3_nt: TGTGCCAGCAGCTTAGCGGGGCTAGCGGATACGCAGTATTTT
cdr3_aa: CASSLAGLADTQYF

j_call: TRBJ2-2
clone_size: -
d_call: TRBD2
v_call: TRBV10-1
cdr3_nt: TGCGCCAGCAGTCAAGCGGGGGGCACCGGGGAGCTGTTTTTT
cdr3_aa: CASSQAGGTGELFF

j_call: TRBJ2-7
clone_size: -
d_call: TRBD2
v_call: TRBV7-2
cdr3_nt: TGTGCCAGCAGCTTAGTCTTTTTGACTAGCGGGGGCAGCTCCTACGAGCAGTACTTC
cdr3_aa: CASSLVFLTSGGSSYEQYF

j_call: TRBJ2-5
clone_size: -
d_call: TRBD2
v_call: TRBV2
cdr3_nt: TGTGCCAGCAGTGAAGGCCTAGCGGGGGGGTGGGAGACCCAGTACTTC
cdr3_aa: CASSEGLAGGWETQYF

j_call: TRBJ2-7
clone_size: -
d_call: TRBD2
v_call: TRBV4-2
cdr3_nt: TGTGCCAGCAGCCCGGGGGGGGGTGTCGGTTACGAGCAGTACTTC
cdr3_aa: CASSPGGGVGYEQYF

j_call: TRBJ1-3
clone_size: -
d_call: TRBD1
v_call: TRBV18
cdr3_nt: TGTGCCAGCTCCTCGGACAGGGTGTATGGAAACACCATATATTTT
cdr3_aa: CASSSDRVYGNTIYF

j_call: TRBJ1-3
clone_size: -
d_call: -
v_call: TRBV15
cdr3_nt: TGTGCCACCAGCAGAGATATAGCTGGAAACACCATATATTTT
cdr3_aa: CATSRDIAGNTIYF

j_call: TRBJ1-1
clone_size: -
d_call: TRBD1
v_call: TRBV11-3
cdr3_nt: TGTGCCAGCAACCACGTGACAGGGTACGGCATGAACACTGAAGCTTTCTTT
cdr3_aa: CASNHVTGYGMNTEAFF

j_call: TRBJ1-6
clone_size: -
d_call: TRBD1
v_call: TRBV5-6
cdr3_nt: TGTGCCAGCAGCGAGGACAGGGCTTCCTATAATTCACCCCTCCACTTT
cdr3_aa: CASSEDRASYNSPLHF

j_call: TRBJ1-4
clone_size: -
d_call: -
v_call: TRBV7-2
cdr3_nt: TGTGCCAGCAGCCTCTTGGGGGGGAAGGAGGAAAAACTGTTTTTT
cdr3_aa: CASSLLGGKEEKLFF

j_call: TRBJ2-4
clone_size: few
d_call: TRBD1
v_call: TRBV5-6
cdr3_nt: TGTGCCAGCAGGAGGACAGGGAGGAAAAACATTCAGTACTTC
cdr3_aa: CASRRTGRKNIQYF

j_call: TRBJ1-1
clone_size: few
d_call: -
v_call: TRBV21-1
cdr3_nt: TGTGCCAGCAGCTATACCCAGACGGGGAACACTGAAGCTTTCTTT
cdr3_aa: CASSYTQTGNTEAFF

j_call: TRBJ2-3
clone_size: -
d_call: TRBD2
v_call: TRBV4-3
cdr3_nt: TGCGCCAGCAGCCAAGTAACGGGAGGGGCTAGCGGGGGAGTTGATACGCAGTATTTT
cdr3_aa: CASSQVTGGASGGVDTQYF

j_call: TRBJ2-3
clone_size: few
d_call: -
v_call: TRBV29-1
cdr3_nt: TGCAGCGTTTCAATAGCGGTTGGGGGGGATACGCAGTATTTT
cdr3_aa: CSVSIAVGGDTQYF